The rows below give T cell receptor beta chains drawn from one sample of a study of T-cell reconstitution after alpha-beta-depleted transplantation in children. Each CDR3 protein is one row after TCRdb ran MiXCR on the PCR reads. The sample has around 800,000 distinct CDR3 sequences, approximately 15% seen once; the top ten hold 5%. The sample here was PBMCs, mostly from graft donor cells, taken 360 days after TCRalphabeta/CD19-depleted stem cell transplant. The receptors were gathered from a male patient aged 10-17 years who had a stem cell transplant for acute lymphoblastic leukemia, so the T cells may come from the graft donor. Each CDR3 is given with its conserved first and last residue. Only part of the rows carry a size: once, few, many, or a class if the clone is expanded.

cdr3_aa clone_size v_call
CASSDAARDRVYEQYF many TRBV25-1
CASGLEEKLFF . TRBV12-5
CASSYSGGGDEQFF . TRBV6-5
CSARDRTGANVLTF . TRBV20-1
CSAEGYGYTF few TRBV29-1
CATRDRDYGYTF few TRBV15
CASSGRLAGGTGELFF . TRBV9
CSAPGPPGSGNTIYF few TRBV20-1
CASSLDGGTSGRPDTQYF many TRBV5-1
CSASDGLAGGDEQFF few TRBV20-1
CASGLAITGELFF few TRBV12-5